This TCR beta chain was obtained from a study of cytomegalovirus exposure and HLA in healthy donors. Study-wide results and limits: Being indistinguishable, some V segments were excluded, TRBV6-2 and TRBV6-3 among them.

There were likely unrecorded immune exposures, though donors were nominally healthy when sampled. The CDR3 length is 16 residues. CDR1 and CDR2 from the germline V gene are SGHRS and YFSETQ. Deletions cut 4 bases from V and 0 bases from J, with 11 bases between. Details on this clone: Antigen specificity is unknown.

Vbeta (60) and Jbeta (13) primers were used in the PCR. TCRdb's copy holds only in-frame clones and misses some; the assay was immunoSEQ multiplex PCR. Of 75,000 to 90,000 clones listed, around three quarters are singletons. This sequence originates from a woman aged 35 to 49 in good health and CMV-seropositive. The source material was PBMCs. The J gene is TRBJ2-6, the V gene TRBV5-1; perhaps TRBD2 as D (6 bases). The CDR3 protein is CASSLGLSSGANVLTF. CDR3 coding DNA: TGCGCCAGCAGCCTGGGACTGAGCTCTGGGGCCAACGTCCTGACTTTC.